These 14 T cell receptor beta chains share one sample of origin, sequenced in a study of shared clonotypes between healthy human individuals. As defined, naive CD8 cells were CD45RO-negative and positively selected for CCR7, with terminally differentiated effector memory CD45RA+ cells excluded. Clones were read by immunoSEQ multiplex PCR, and TCRdb kept only the in-frame ones, dropping some. The repertoire holds about 2 million clones, approximately 95% seen once, with 0.95% to 1.5% in the top ten. Material: naive CD8+ T cells sorted from blood. The receptors were gathered from a man aged 18 to 35 in good health.

The chain joins TRBV19 to TRBJ2-7; 9 positions match TRBD1. This CDR3 spans 14 amino acids. The ends lost 5 bases at V and 4 bases at J; junction bases unmatched: 6. Germline V CDR1 and CDR2: LNHDA, SQIVND (reference sequence). The CDR3 region is CASSSATGGYEQYF. As DNA, the CDR3 is TGTGCCAGTAGTTCAGCGACAGGGGGGTACGAGCAGTACTTC.

This rearrangement joins TRBV2 to TRBJ2-1; 7 bases match TRBD2. Germline V gives CDR1 SNHLY, CDR2 FYNNEI. The ends lost 5 bases at V and 3 bases at J; junction bases unmatched: 7. The CDR3 runs 15 residues. CDR3 bases: TGTGCCAGCAGTATTACGGGAGGCCACTACAATGAGCAGTTCTTC. This translates into CASSITGGHYNEQFF.

J is TRBJ2-7 and V is TRBV4-2; 10 bases are shared with TRBD2. The junction had 10 bases not matched to a gene; V was cut back by 4 bases and J by 4 bases. This CDR3 is 16 amino acids long. The germline V gene has CDR1 LGHNA and CDR2 YNFKEQ. This CDR3 is CASSLTSGGEEYEQYF. DNA for the CDR3: TGTGCCAGCAGCCTCACCAGCGGGGGGGAAGAGTACGAGCAGTACTTC.

This chain uses TRBV11-2 with TRBJ2-7, with D unresolved. The germline CDR1 and CDR2 sequences are SGHAT and FQNNGV. With 2 bases removed from V and 6 bases from J, the gap between germline ends came to 8 bases. The length of the CDR3 is 12 residues. CDR3 coding DNA: TGTGCCAGCAGCTTACGGCCCGCCGAGCAGTACTTC. Translating gives CASSLRPAEQYF.

The V gene is TRBV2, the J gene TRBJ2-7; 7 bases agree with TRBD1. The ends lost 0 bases at V and 4 bases at J; junction bases unmatched: 9. The CDR3 length is 16 residues. Per the germline V gene, CDR1 is SNHLY and CDR2 is FYNNEI. Here the CDR3 reads CASSEALLGRGYEQYF. The CDR3 nucleotides read TGTGCCAGCAGTGAAGCGCTTCTGGGCAGGGGGTACGAGCAGTACTTC.

With respect to this clone: This specimen includes other DNA sequences encoding the same CDR3. This chain links TRBV5-1 with TRBJ2-5; 9 positions agree with TRBD2. The CDR3 contains 14 residues. The V segment lost 0 bases and the J segment 5 bases; nucleotides outside the gene matches: 2. The germline V gene encodes CDR1 SGHRS and CDR2 YFSETQ. This CDR3 is CASSLGLAGETQYF. The CDR3 bases are TGCGCCAGCAGCTTGGGCCTAGCGGGGGAGACCCAGTACTTC.

This chain uses TRBV27 with TRBJ1-2; the D is unclear. The CDR3 has 12 residues. The V gene lost 5 bases and the J gene lost 5 bases, with 9 bases spanning the gap. Germline V gene sequence: CDR1 MNHEY, CDR2 SMNVEV (reference sequence). The CDR3: CASSPGTYGYTF. CDR3 DNA sequence: TGTGCCAGCAGTCCAGGAACTTATGGCTACACCTTC.

This chain joins TRBV6-1 and TRBJ2-7; 9 nucleotides align to TRBD2. Germline CDR1 reads MNHNS; CDR2 reads SASEGT. The CDR3 consists of 14 residues. The ends lost 6 bases at V and 4 bases at J; junction bases unmatched: 7. CDR3 protein: CASRGLATHYEQYF. For the CDR3, the DNA is TGTGCCAGCAGGGGACTAGCAACCCATTACGAGCAGTACTTC.

The chain is built from TRBV10-1 and TRBJ2-5; D tentatively fits TRBD1 or TRBD2 (5 bases each). The CDR3 has 15 residues. The germline V and J ends were trimmed by 2 bases and 2 bases, with 12 bases remaining between them. Looked up from germline, CDR1 is WNHNN and CDR2 is SYGVQD (reference sequence). DNA for the CDR3: TGCGCCAGCAGTGAGGACAGCGGTTCTCAAGAGACCCAGTACTTC. Translation: CASSEDSGSQETQYF.

The DNA of the CDR3 is TGTGCCAGCAGTTTATCTAGCGGGGCCAACTACAATGAGCAGTTCTTC. It yields the protein CASSLSSGANYNEQFF. This chain joins TRBV27 and TRBJ2-1, with 8 bases fitting TRBD2. J gave up 3 bases and V 0 bases, and 4 bases lay outside the gene matches. This CDR3 region has 16 residues. Germline V gene data show CDR1 as MNHEY and CDR2 as SMNVEV (reference sequence).

The chain has TRBV5-1 and TRBJ2-7; 8 bases match TRBD1. The CDR3 is made up of 14 amino acids. CDR1 and CDR2 from the germline V gene are SGHRS and YFSETQ. The J segment lost 4 bases and the V segment lost 4 bases, leaving 7 bases of the junction unmatched. The CDR3 sequence: CASSPGQAGYEQYF. The CDR3, as DNA: TGCGCCAGCAGCCCGGGACAGGCGGGATACGAGCAGTACTTC.

The rearrangement links TRBV30 to TRBJ1-4, with TRBD1 identical over 9 bases. The CDR3 runs 15 residues. J gave up 7 bases and V 1 base, and 7 bases lay outside the gene matches. CDR1 is GTSNPN and CDR2 is SVGIG in the germline V gene (reference sequence). The CDR3 is CAWSGRQGEGEKLFF. CDR3 nucleotide sequence: TGTGCCTGGAGTGGGAGACAGGGGGAGGGTGAAAAACTGTTTTTT.

This clone was recorded only once. CDR3 amino acids: CASSQEGEGAGGELFF. CDR3 DNA: TGCGCCAGCAGCCAAGAGGGGGAGGGGGCAGGCGGGGAGCTGTTTTTT. The genes are TRBV4-1 and TRBJ2-2; D tentatively fits TRBD1 or TRBD2 (7 bases each). CDR1 and CDR2 (germline): MGHRA, YSYEKL. This CDR3 contains 16 residues. V shed 0 bases and J shed 7 bases, with 15 bases lying between them.

This chain connects TRBV4-3 to TRBJ1-5; D remains ambiguous. Germline CDR1 reads LGHNA; CDR2 reads YSLEER. This CDR3 contains 15 residues. V was pared by 3 bases and J by 1 base, with 10 bases between. The CDR3 coding sequence is TGCGCCAGCAGCCAGGCCCTCCTGAGCAATCAGCCCCAGCATTTT. Protein: CASSQALLSNQPQHF.